This TCR beta chain was retrieved from a study of cytomegalovirus exposure and HLA in healthy donors. General observations from the study: Some V segments, including TRBV6-2 and TRBV6-3, were excluded as indistinguishable.

As regards this clone: The antigen remains undetermined.

Vbeta (60) and Jbeta (13) primers were used in the PCR. Measured with immunoSEQ multiplex PCR; TCRdb has only the in-frame clones, and not every one. Among nearly 200,000 clones listed, 75% to 85% were seen once. Deletions cut 8 bases from V and 3 bases from J, with 14 bases between. This CDR3 has 14 residues. CDR1 is SGHAT and CDR2 is FQNNGV in the germline V gene. The material sequenced was PBMCs. This TCR came from a woman aged 50 to 60 in good health and CMV-seropositive. The chain combines TRBV11-2 with TRBJ1-3; D is perhaps TRBD1 (5 bases). CDR3: CASARRGGGNTIYF. Here the CDR3 DNA reads TGTGCCAGCGCTCGGCGGGGCGGTGGAAACACCATATATTTT. Full variable domain (missing parts from reference TRBV11-2 and TRBJ1-3): EAGVAQSPRYKIIEKRQSVAFWCNPISGHATLYWYQQILGQGPKLLIQFQNNGVVDDSQLPKDRFSAERLKGVDSTLKIQPAKLEDSAVYLCASARRGGGNTIYFGEGSWLTVV.